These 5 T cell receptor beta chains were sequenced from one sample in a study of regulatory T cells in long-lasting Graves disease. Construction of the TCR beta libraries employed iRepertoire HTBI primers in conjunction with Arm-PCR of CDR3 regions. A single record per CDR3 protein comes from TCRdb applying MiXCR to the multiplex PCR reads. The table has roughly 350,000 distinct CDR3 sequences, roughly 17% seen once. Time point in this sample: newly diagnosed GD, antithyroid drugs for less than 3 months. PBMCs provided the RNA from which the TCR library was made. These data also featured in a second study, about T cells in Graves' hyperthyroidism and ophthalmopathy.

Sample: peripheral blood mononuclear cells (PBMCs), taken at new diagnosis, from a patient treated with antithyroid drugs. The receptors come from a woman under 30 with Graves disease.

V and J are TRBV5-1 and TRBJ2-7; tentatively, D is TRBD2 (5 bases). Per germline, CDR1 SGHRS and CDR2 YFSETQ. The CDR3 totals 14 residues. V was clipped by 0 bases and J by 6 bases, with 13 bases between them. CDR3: CASSLDPGSGEQYF. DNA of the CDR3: TGCGCCAGCAGCTTGGATCCGGGATCGGGCGAGCAGTACTTC.

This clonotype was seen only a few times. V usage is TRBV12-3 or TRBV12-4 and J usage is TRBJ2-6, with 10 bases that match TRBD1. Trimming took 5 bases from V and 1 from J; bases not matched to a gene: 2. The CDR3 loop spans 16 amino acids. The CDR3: CASSRTGGSGANVLTF. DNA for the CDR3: TGTGCCAGCAGTCGGACAGGGGGTTCTGGGGCCAACGTCCTGACTTTC.

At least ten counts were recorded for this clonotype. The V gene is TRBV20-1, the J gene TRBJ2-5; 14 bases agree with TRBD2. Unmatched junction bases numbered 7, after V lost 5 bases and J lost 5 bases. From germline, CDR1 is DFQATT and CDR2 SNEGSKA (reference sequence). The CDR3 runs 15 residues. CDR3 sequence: CSACGLAGGWETQYF. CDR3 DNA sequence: TGCAGTGCTTGCGGACTAGCGGGAGGCTGGGAGACCCAGTACTTC.

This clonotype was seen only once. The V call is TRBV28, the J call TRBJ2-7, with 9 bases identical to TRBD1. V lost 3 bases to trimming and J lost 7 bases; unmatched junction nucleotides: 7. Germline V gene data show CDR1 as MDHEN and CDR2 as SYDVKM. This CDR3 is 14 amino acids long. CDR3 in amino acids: CASSLNRGQGEQYF. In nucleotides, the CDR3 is TGTGCCAGCAGTTTGAACAGGGGGCAGGGTGAGCAGTACTTC.

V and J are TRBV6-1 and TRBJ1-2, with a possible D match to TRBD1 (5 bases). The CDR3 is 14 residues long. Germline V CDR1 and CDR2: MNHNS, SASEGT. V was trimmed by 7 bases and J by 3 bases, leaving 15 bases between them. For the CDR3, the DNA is TGTGCCAGCACTCCCCGGGGGGGAGACTATGGCTACACCTTC. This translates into CASTPRGGDYGYTF.